These 30 T cell receptor beta chains share one sample of origin, sequenced in a study of identical twins (dated by TCRdb to 2016 to 2017). Preparation of the library involved 5' RACE. Instrument used: Illumina HiSeq 2000. The raw public data were reprocessed by TCRdb itself: fastp quality trimming at Q25, MiXCR clonotype calling, in-frame beta chains only. For every CDR3 protein sequence, its rows merge into one entry that carries the most common genes and DNA. This sample holds 690,000 or so distinct CDR3 sequences; more than 6.5% were observed only once. The ten top clones hold 0.8% to 1% of the sample. This sample also appeared in a second study, on yellow fever vaccine responses in identical twins.

The sample consisted of PBMCs. The source is a woman aged 18-29 years in good health.

V usage is TRBV7-6 and J usage is TRBJ2-5; D is unclear. The CDR3 is made up of 14 amino acids. Trimming took off 2 bases at V and 0 bases at J, with 7 bases between the two ends. Germline CDR1 SGHVS, CDR2 FNYEAQ. This CDR3 is CASSLLHNQETQYF. The CDR3 DNA reads TGTGCCAGCAGCTTATTACACAACCAAGAGACCCAGTACTTC.

Regarding this clonotype: This clone may be a read error of a much larger clone one base away. The chain joins TRBV12-3 or TRBV12-4 to TRBJ2-1, with 14 bases aligning to TRBD2. The CDR3 extends over 19 amino acids. CDR3 sequence (DNA): TGTACCAGCAGTTTAGAGACTAGCGGGGGGGAAAGCTCCTACAATGAGCAGTTCTTC. Translation: CTSSLETSGGESSYNEQFF.

This chain joins TRBV12-1 and TRBJ2-1; TRBD2, the D gene given by the table, was not confirmed from the DNA. TRBV12-1 is a pseudogene locus. The CDR3 spans 11 residues. DNA for the CDR3: TGTGCCAGCAGCTCCAAGCGGGAGCAGTTCTTC. Translated: CASSSKREQFF.

This clonotype was seen a few times. The V call is TRBV6-9, the J call TRBJ2-5; D gene unclear. The CDR3 extends over 13 amino acids. CDR1 is MNHGY, CDR2 SVAAGI, per germline. V was pared by 8 bases and J by 7 bases, with 17 bases between. The CDR3 spells CASQPNGSGTQYF. Here the CDR3 DNA reads TGTGCCAGCCAGCCCAACGGTTCAGGGACCCAGTACTTC.

The table lists this clonotype with many counts. The chain uses TRBV24-1 and TRBJ2-2; 7 nucleotides match TRBD1. V was clipped by 4 bases and J by 2 bases; unmatched bases: 3. This CDR3 contains 15 residues. Germline CDR1 KGHDR, CDR2 SFDVKD. CDR3: CATSEGTDNTGELFF. In nucleotides, the CDR3 is TGTGCCACCAGTGAGGGGACAGACAACACCGGGGAGCTGTTTTTT.

This clonotype showed up many times. The gene calls are TRBV10-1 and TRBJ1-1, with D possibly matching TRBD1 (5 bases). The ends were cut back, 2 bases at V and 1 base at J, with 8 bases in the middle. The CDR3 is 14 amino acids. CDR1 is WNHNN, CDR2 SYGVQD, per germline (reference sequence). CDR3 nucleotides: TGCGCCAGCAGTGAGAAGGGGAGGAACACTGAAGCTTTCTTT. It encodes CASSEKGRNTEAFF.

This rearrangement joins TRBV3-1 to TRBJ2-3; TRBD2 matches 13 bases. CDR3 length: 16 residues. The germline V gene has CDR1 LGHDT and CDR2 YNNKEL (reference sequence). V lost 2 bases and J lost 6; bases outside the gene matches: 5. The CDR3 nucleotides read TGTGCCAGCAGCCAAATACTAGCGGGGGGGCCCGATACGCAGTATTTT. This encodes CASSQILAGGPDTQYF.

This clonotype was recorded a few times. This chain uses TRBV20-1 with TRBJ1-3; D is unresolved. Germline V gene data show CDR1 as DFQATT and CDR2 as SNEGSKA (reference sequence). Trimming pared 1 base from V and 0 bases from J, leaving 10 bases between. The CDR3 has 15 residues. The CDR3 nucleotides are TGCAGTGCTAGAGTAGCAGGACGCTCTGGAAACACCATATATTTT. The encoded protein is CSARVAGRSGNTIYF.

This clonotype has a count of ten or more. V usage is TRBV15 and J usage is TRBJ1-5; TRBD1 agrees at 8 bases. V shed 2 bases and J 0 bases; nucleotides not matched to a gene: 6. Germline assignment: CDR1 LNHNV and CDR2 YYDKDF (reference sequence). The CDR3 length is 17 residues. The CDR3 sequence is CATSRRPTGVSNQPQHF. DNA of the CDR3: TGTGCCACCAGCAGAAGACCGACAGGGGTTAGCAATCAGCCCCAGCATTTT.

The chain employs TRBV27 and TRBJ2-7, with D possibly being TRBD2 (6 bases). Germline lookup yields CDR1 MNHEY and CDR2 SMNVEV (reference sequence). CDR3 length equals 14 residues. Between the trimmed V and J ends, which lost 5 bases and 2 bases, there was a span of 13 bases. CDR3 loop: CASSPRRRAYEQYF. For the CDR3, the DNA is TGTGCCAGCAGTCCCCGTAGGAGGGCCTACGAGCAGTACTTC.

DNA for the CDR3: TGTGCCAGCACAGCTAGCGGGGGGGCCCGCGAGACCCAGTACTTC. Translating it yields CASTASGGARETQYF. V gene TRBV9 combines with J gene TRBJ2-5; TRBD2 matches at 12 bases. The trim removed 6 bases at V and 5 bases at J, leaving 8 bases unmatched. The CDR3 contains 15 residues. Per germline, CDR1 SGDLS and CDR2 YYNGEE.

This clonotype was counted ten times or more. The genes are TRBV6-4 and TRBJ2-2; no clear D. Germline lookup yields CDR1 MRHNA and CDR2 SNTAGT. Trimming pared 6 bases from V and 0 bases from J, leaving 5 bases between. CDR3 size: 13 residues. In nucleotides, the CDR3 is TGTGCCAGCAGCTCCGCGAACACCGGGGAGCTGTTTTTT. Translating gives CASSSANTGELFF.

The sample holds many counts of this clonotype. This sequence joins TRBV24-1 and TRBJ2-3; D is possibly TRBD1 (6 bases). Germline CDR1 is KGHDR and CDR2 is SFDVKD. Between the trimmed V and J ends, which lost 7 bases and 2 bases, there was a span of 15 bases. This CDR3 comprises 15 residues. The chain's CDR3 is CATSKGQGYTDTQYF. In DNA, the CDR3 is TGTGCCACCAGCAAGGGACAAGGCTACACAGATACGCAGTATTTT.

The CDR3 here is CASSFGSATNTGELFF. The CDR3 nucleotides are TGTGCCAGCAGCTTTGGAAGTGCCACGAACACCGGGGAGCTGTTTTTT. The chain links TRBV7-9 to TRBJ2-2; no reliable D call. The CDR3 has 16 amino acids. V lost 3 bases, J lost 0 bases, and 11 bases lay in between. CDR1 is SEHNR and CDR2 is FQNEAQ in the germline V gene (reference sequence).

This clonotype was picked up a small number of times. The chain employs TRBV6-2 or TRBV6-3 and TRBJ2-2, with 7 bases identical to TRBD1. The J segment lost 0 bases and the V segment lost 6 bases, leaving 4 bases of the junction unmatched. Germline lookup yields CDR1 MNHEY and CDR2 SVGEGT. This CDR3 comprises 15 residues. The CDR3 DNA follows: TGTGCCAGCAGAAGGACAGGACCGAACACCGGGGAGCTGTTTTTT. Its protein product is CASRRTGPNTGELFF.

This clonotype was detected a few times. The chain links TRBV10-3 to TRBJ2-3; 9 bases map to TRBD1. V trimming: 6 bases; J trimming: 3 bases; junction bases outside the gene matches: 4. Per germline, CDR1 ENHRY and CDR2 SYGVKD. CDR3 length equals 14 residues. The CDR3 spells CAISRQGVTDTQYF. Written as DNA, the CDR3 is TGTGCCATCAGCCGACAGGGGGTGACAGATACGCAGTATTTT.

This chain uses TRBV7-2 with TRBJ2-7, with D possibly TRBD2 on 6 matching bases. CDR3 length: 16 amino acids. Germline V CDR1 and CDR2: SGHTA, FQGNSA. The germline V and J ends were trimmed by 5 bases and 0 bases, with 17 bases remaining between them. CDR3 sequence: CASSPKGLVSSYEQYF. The CDR3 DNA reads TGTGCCAGCAGCCCTAAGGGACTGGTAAGCTCCTACGAGCAGTACTTC.

This clonotype has more than one count but fewer than ten. The CDR3 sequence is CASSLAEYSQETQYF. CDR3 bases: TGTGCCAGCAGCTTAGCAGAGTACAGCCAAGAGACCCAGTACTTC. V is TRBV7-9 and J is TRBJ2-5; D gene uncertain. In germline, CDR1 is SEHNR, CDR2 FQNEAQ (reference sequence). Trimming took 0 bases from V and 1 from J, leaving 9 bases between them. CDR3 size: 15 residues. Filled out from reference TRBV7-9 and TRBJ2-5, the complete variable domain reads DTGVSQNPRHKITKRGQNVTFRCDPISEHNRLYWYRQTLGQGPEFLTYFQNEAQLEKSRLLSDRFSAERPKGSFSTLEIQRTEQGDSAMYLCASSLAEYSQETQYFGPGTRLLVL.

This clonotype was counted a few times. This chain uses TRBV12-5 with TRBJ2-1, with 10 nucleotides matching TRBD2. After removal of 1 base from V and 6 bases from J, the junction contained 3 bases not matched to a gene. CDR1 is LGHNT and CDR2 is FRNRAP in the germline V gene. CDR3 size: 15 residues. CDR3 sequence (DNA): TGTGCTAGTGGTTTGGGACTAGCGGGCCTCAATGAGCAGTTCTTC. Protein sequence: CASGLGLAGLNEQFF.

This clonotype has a handful of counts. CDR3 nucleotide sequence: TGCGCCAGCAGCTTTTCCGAGGATACGCAGTATTTT. It codes for CASSFSEDTQYF. V gene TRBV5-1 combines with J gene TRBJ2-3; D unresolved. Per germline, CDR1 SGHRS and CDR2 YFSETQ. The CDR3 has 12 residues. V was pared by 2 bases and J by 6 bases, with 7 bases between. Full variable domain (rest looked up from reference TRBV5-1 and TRBJ2-3): KAGVTQTPRYLIKTRGQQVTLSCSPISGHRSVSWYQQTPGQGLQFLFEYFSETQRNKGNFPGRFSGRQFSNSRSEMNVSTLELGDSALYLCASSFSEDTQYFGPGTRLTVL.

The chain uses TRBV5-1 and TRBJ2-3; TRBD1 matches 12 bases. Unmatched junction bases numbered 5, after V lost 0 bases and J lost 3 bases. This CDR3 is 17 amino acids long. CDR1 is SGHRS and CDR2 is YFSETQ in the germline V gene. The CDR3 loop reads CASSLEPGQGATDTQYF. The DNA of the CDR3 is TGCGCCAGCAGCTTGGAGCCGGGACAGGGGGCAACAGATACGCAGTATTTT. Together with reference TRBV5-1 and TRBJ2-3, the CDR3 gives the full variable domain: KAGVTQTPRYLIKTRGQQVTLSCSPISGHRSVSWYQQTPGQGLQFLFEYFSETQRNKGNFPGRFSGRQFSNSRSEMNVSTLELGDSALYLCASSLEPGQGATDTQYFGPGTRLTVL.

This clonotype was counted between two and nine times. This sequence joins TRBV20-1 and TRBJ1-1; tentatively, D is TRBD1 (6 bases). The CDR3 loop spans 12 amino acids. Per germline, CDR1 DFQATT and CDR2 SNEGSKA (reference sequence). V dropped 6 bases and J dropped 3 bases, with 11 bases sitting between them. CDR3 region: CSAPTGDTEAFF. The CDR3 coding sequence is TGCAGTGCCCCGACAGGAGACACTGAAGCTTTCTTT.

The chain employs TRBV20-1 and TRBJ2-5; TRBD2 aligns across 7 bases. V was clipped by 1 base and J by 5 bases; unmatched bases: 10. The CDR3 consists of 15 residues. In germline, CDR1 is DFQATT, CDR2 SNEGSKA (reference sequence). The CDR3 loop is CSARGSGGGFETQYF. The DNA for the CDR3 is TGCAGTGCTAGAGGTTCCGGCGGGGGTTTCGAGACCCAGTACTTC.

J is TRBJ1-2 and V is TRBV3-1; D remains ambiguous. Germline CDR1 reads LGHDT; CDR2 reads YNNKEL (reference sequence). The length of the CDR3 is 16 residues. Between the trimmed V and J ends, which lost 0 bases and 8 bases, there was a span of 19 bases. CDR3 nucleotide sequence: TGTGCCAGCAGCCAAGATCGCGTTGCCCCAGTTCGGGGCTACACCTTC. Translating it yields CASSQDRVAPVRGYTF. The complete variable domain, with remaining parts taken from reference TRBV3-1 and TRBJ1-2, reads DTAVSQTPKYLVTQMGNDKSIKCEQNLGHDTMYWYKQDSKKFLKIMFSYNNKELIINETVPNRFSPKSPDKAHLNLHINSLELGDSAVYFCASSQDRVAPVRGYTFGSGTRLTVV.

The chain combines TRBV7-2 with TRBJ2-5; perhaps TRBD2 as D (6 bases). The CDR3 runs to 16 residues. The germline gives CDR1 SGHTA, CDR2 FQGNSA. Trimming removed 8 bases at V and 6 bases at J, with 25 bases between. Here the CDR3 reads CASFRTGGMWEKTQYF. Written as DNA, the CDR3 is TGTGCCAGCTTTAGGACCGGCGGGATGTGGGAAAAGACCCAGTACTTC. Supplemented by reference TRBV7-2 and TRBJ2-5, the full variable domain reads GAGVSQSPSNKVTEKGKDVELRCDPISGHTALYWYRQSLGQGLEFLIYFQGNSAPDKSGLPSDRFSAERTGGSVSTLTIQRTQQEDSAVYLCASFRTGGMWEKTQYFGPGTRLLVL.

The gene calls are TRBV6-2 or TRBV6-3 and TRBJ2-5; D gene ambiguous. The CDR3 is 16 amino acids. The germline V gene has CDR1 MNHEY and CDR2 SVGEGT. V dropped 4 bases and J dropped 2 bases, with 17 bases sitting between them. CDR3 sequence reads: CASSFEPGSSQETQYF. CDR3 DNA sequence: TGTGCCAGCAGTTTCGAGCCCGGCTCATCTCAAGAGACCCAGTACTTC.

This clonotype was picked up many times. V usage is TRBV7-9 and J usage is TRBJ1-1; D is undetermined. The CDR3 loop spans 12 amino acids. V dropped 1 base and J dropped 10 bases, with 10 bases sitting between them. Germline V gene lookup returns CDR1 SEHNR and CDR2 FQNEAQ (reference sequence). In DNA, the CDR3 is TGTGCCAGCAGCTTAGGTGGTGGGAGAGCTTTCTTT. Translated, it gives CASSLGGGRAFF.

The chain is built from TRBV6-5 and TRBJ1-1, with TRBD1 as a possible D gene (6 bases). Per the germline V gene, CDR1 is MNHEY and CDR2 is SVGAGI. The CDR3 is 16 residues long. Trimming removed 0 bases at V and 0 bases at J, with 11 bases between. CDR3 bases: TGTGCCAGCAGTTACTCCGGACAGACCATGAACACTGAAGCTTTCTTT. Amino acids: CASSYSGQTMNTEAFF.

This sequence joins TRBV11-2 and TRBJ2-7; the D gene is possibly TRBD2 (6 bases). V shed 2 bases and J shed 2 bases, with 10 bases lying between them. CDR1 and CDR2 from the germline V gene are SGHAT and FQNNGV. The CDR3 runs to 14 residues. In nucleotides, the CDR3 is TGTGCCAGCAGCTTATTTGCGGGGACCTACGAGCAGTACTTC. Encoded protein: CASSLFAGTYEQYF.

The CDR3 reads CASSARQGITGELFF. The CDR3 DNA reads as TGTGCCAGCAGCGCACGACAGGGGATCACCGGGGAGCTGTTTTTT. The J gene is TRBJ2-2, the V gene TRBV7-9; 8 bases match TRBD1. V dropped 5 bases and J dropped 4; count of bases not matched to a gene: 6. Germline CDR1 reads SEHNR; CDR2 reads FQNEAQ (reference sequence). The CDR3 extends over 15 amino acids.